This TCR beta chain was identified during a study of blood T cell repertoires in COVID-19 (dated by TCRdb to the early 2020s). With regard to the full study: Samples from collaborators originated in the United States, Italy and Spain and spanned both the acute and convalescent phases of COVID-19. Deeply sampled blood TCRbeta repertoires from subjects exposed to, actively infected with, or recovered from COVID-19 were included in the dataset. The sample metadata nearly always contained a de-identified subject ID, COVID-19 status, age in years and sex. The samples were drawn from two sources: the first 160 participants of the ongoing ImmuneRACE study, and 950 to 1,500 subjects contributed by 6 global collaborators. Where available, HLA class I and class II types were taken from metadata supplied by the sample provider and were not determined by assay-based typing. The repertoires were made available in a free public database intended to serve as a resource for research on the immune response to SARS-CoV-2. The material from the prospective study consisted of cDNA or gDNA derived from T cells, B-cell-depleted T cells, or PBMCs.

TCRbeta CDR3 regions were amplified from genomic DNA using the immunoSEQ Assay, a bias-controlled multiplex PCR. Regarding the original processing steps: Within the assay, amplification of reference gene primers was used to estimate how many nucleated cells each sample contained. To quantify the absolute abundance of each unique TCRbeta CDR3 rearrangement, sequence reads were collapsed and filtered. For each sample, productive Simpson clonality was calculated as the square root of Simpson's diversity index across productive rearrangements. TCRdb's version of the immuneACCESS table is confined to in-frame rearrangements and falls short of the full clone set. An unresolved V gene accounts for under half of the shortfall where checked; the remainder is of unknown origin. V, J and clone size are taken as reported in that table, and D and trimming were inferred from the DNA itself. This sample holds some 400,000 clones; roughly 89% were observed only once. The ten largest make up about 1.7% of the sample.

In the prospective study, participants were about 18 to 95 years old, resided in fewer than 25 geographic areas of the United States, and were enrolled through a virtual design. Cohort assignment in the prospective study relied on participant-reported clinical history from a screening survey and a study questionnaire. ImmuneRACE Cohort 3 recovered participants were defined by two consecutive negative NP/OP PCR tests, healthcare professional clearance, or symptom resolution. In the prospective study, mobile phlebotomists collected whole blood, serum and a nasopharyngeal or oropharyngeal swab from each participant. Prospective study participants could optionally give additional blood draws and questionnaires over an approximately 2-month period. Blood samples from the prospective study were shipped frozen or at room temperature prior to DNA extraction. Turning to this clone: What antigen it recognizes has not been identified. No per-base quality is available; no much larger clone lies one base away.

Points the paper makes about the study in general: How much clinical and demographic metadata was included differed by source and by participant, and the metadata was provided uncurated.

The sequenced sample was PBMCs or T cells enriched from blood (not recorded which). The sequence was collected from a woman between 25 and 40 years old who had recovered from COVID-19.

The base sequence is TGTGCCAGCCCGCCGGGGGGGGGTGCCGAGCAGTACTTC. Translated, it gives CASPPGGGAEQYF. The chain was built from TRBV2 and TRBJ2-7, and 8 junction bases match TRBD2. The CDR3, cysteine through phenylalanine, is 13 amino acids long. Of all the DNA, just the CDR3 is kept, 39 bases in frame from base 1. V and J are trimmed by 8 bases and 6 bases, and the gene matches miss 9 bases of the junction. Per the germline V gene, SNHLY is the CDR1 and FYNNEI is the CDR2.